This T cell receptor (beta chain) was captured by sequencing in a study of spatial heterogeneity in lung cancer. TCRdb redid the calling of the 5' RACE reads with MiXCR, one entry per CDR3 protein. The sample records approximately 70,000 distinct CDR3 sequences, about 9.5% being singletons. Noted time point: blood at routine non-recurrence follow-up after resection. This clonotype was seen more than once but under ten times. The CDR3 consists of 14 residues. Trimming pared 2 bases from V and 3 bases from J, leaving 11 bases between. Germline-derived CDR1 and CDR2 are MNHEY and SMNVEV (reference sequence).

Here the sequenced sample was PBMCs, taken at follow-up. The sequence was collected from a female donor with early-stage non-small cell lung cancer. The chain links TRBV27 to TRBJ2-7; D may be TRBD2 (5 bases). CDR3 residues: CASSLTGNLYEQYF. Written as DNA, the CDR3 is TGTGCCAGCAGTTTAACGGGGAACCTCTACGAGCAGTACTTC.